The rows below give T cell receptor beta chains drawn from one sample of a study of T cell repertoires in cytomegalovirus infection. TCRdb used MiXCR to reprocess the reads, holding one entry per CDR3 protein. This table has a few hundred thousand distinct CDR3 sequences, roughly 25% appearing once. No antigen is known for these receptors. This sample comprised cultured PBMCs, obtained from culture after CMV antigen stimulation. These receptors originate from a human donor in good health (CMV status not recorded). Some clones in this sample may be carry-over from other donors' samples. The CDR3 runs from the conserved cysteine through the conserved F or W. A D gene is named only where the DNA matches it firmly. Size values are once, few and many counts, or a class for expanded clones, and some rows have none.

clone_size	v_call	j_call	d_call	cdr3_nt	cdr3_aa
few	TRBV19	TRBJ2-1	NA	TGTGCCAGTAGTTCCGCAACTCTCCAGGTCCCGTTCTTC	CASSSATLQVPFF
many	TRBV7-2	TRBJ2-1	NA	TGTGCCAGCAGCTTAGAGGGCGGGAGAGGGGGTCGCAATGAGCAGTTCTTC	CASSLEGGRGGRNEQFF
few	TRBV7-3	TRBJ2-7	TRBD2	TGTGCCAGCATCACCCTCGCAGCGGGAGGGCCGGGGGAGCAGTACTTC	CASITLAAGGPGEQYF
NA	TRBV20-1	TRBJ2-7	NA	TGCAGTGCTAGAGGTGGAGCGGACCCCTACGAGCAGTACTTC	CSARGGADPYEQYF
NA	TRBV5-1	TRBJ1-1	TRBD1	TGCGCCAGCAGCCCCCGGGACAGCTACACTGAAGCTTTCTTT	CASSPRDSYTEAFF
many	TRBV4-3	TRBJ2-1	TRBD2	TGCGCCAGTTCCATGATTCTAGCGGGACCGAACAATGAGCAGTTCTTC	CASSMILAGPNNEQFF
NA	TRBV4-3	TRBJ1-6	NA	TGCGCCAGCAGCCAAGGAGTCTATAATTCACCCCTCCACTTT	CASSQGVYNSPLHF
NA	TRBV24-1	TRBJ1-5	NA	TGTGCCACCAGTGACCCGGGCACGGGAAGCAATCAGCCCCAGCATTTT	CATSDPGTGSNQPQHF
few	TRBV11-2	TRBJ1-6	NA	TGTGCCAGCAGCTTAGATTCACCCCTCCACTTT	CASSLDSPLHF
NA	TRBV3-1	TRBJ1-3	NA	TGTGCCAGCACCCTAAAAGAGGGAAACACCATATATTTT	CASTLKEGNTIYF
few	TRBV6-2/TRBV6-3	TRBJ2-7	NA	TGTGCCAGCAGCCGCGCGACAGTTGCCTACGAGCAGTACTTC	CASSRATVAYEQYF
few	TRBV7-2	TRBJ2-1	TRBD2	TGTGCCAGCAGACAACCGGCTAGCGGGAGGGCCGGGGAGCAGTTCTTC	CASRQPASGRAGEQFF
few	TRBV12-3/TRBV12-4	TRBJ2-1	TRBD2	TGTGCCAGCAGTTTAATCCGTCGTAGCGGGAGGGCCGGGAATGAGCAGTTCTTC	CASSLIRRSGRAGNEQFF
many	TRBV7-9	TRBJ2-7	NA	TGTGCCAGCAGTTCAAGGACGGGAGTCTACGAGCAGTACTTC	CASSSRTGVYEQYF
NA	TRBV28	TRBJ2-7	NA	TGTGCCAGCCACACCGGGCAGGGGTTCTCCTACGAGCAGTACTTC	CASHTGQGFSYEQYF
NA	TRBV10-3	TRBJ1-5	NA	TGTGCCATCAGTGAGCGGGGGGGACGAAGCAATCAGCCCCAGCATTTT	CAISERGGRSNQPQHF
few	TRBV24-1	TRBJ2-1	TRBD1	TGTGCCACCAGTGAAAGGGACAGAGGGTACAATGAGCAGTTCTTC	CATSERDRGYNEQFF
NA	TRBV24-1	TRBJ2-5	NA	TGTGCCACCAGTGATTTCCCCAGCGGGGAGACCCAGTACTTC	CATSDFPSGETQYF
many	TRBV7-3	TRBJ2-1	TRBD2	TGTGCCAGCAGCCCGGGGGGGAAAAATGAGCAGTTCTTC	CASSPGGKNEQFF
few	TRBV7-6	TRBJ2-1	NA	TGTGCCAGCAGCTTATTTACGGGCCGAACCTACAATGAGCAGTTCTTC	CASSLFTGRTYNEQFF
NA	TRBV12-3/TRBV12-4	TRBJ1-2	NA	TGTGCCAGCAGTTTATACGGGTACGGCTACACCTTC	CASSLYGYGYTF
NA	TRBV2	TRBJ2-7	NA	TGTGCCACAAAGTCGGGCCAGGGTTTGTTTTACGAGCAGTACTTC	CATKSGQGLFYEQYF
NA	TRBV7-6	TRBJ2-4	NA	TGTGCCAGCAGCCAAAGTGGAGGGCTGTCCAAAAACATTCAGTACTTC	CASSQSGGLSKNIQYF
NA	TRBV13	TRBJ1-3	NA	TGTGCCAGCAGCCGCGAGGGGATTATTGGAAACACCATATATTTT	CASSREGIIGNTIYF
few	TRBV9	TRBJ1-2	NA	TGTGCCAGCAGCGTAGCTGGGGATGGCTACACCTTC	CASSVAGDGYTF
many	TRBV3-1	TRBJ1-2	TRBD1	TGTGCCAGCAGCCCACAGGGGTTGCTAGGTCTGCCCGATGGCTACACCTTC	CASSPQGLLGLPDGYTF
NA	TRBV2	TRBJ1-3	NA	TGTGCCAGCAGTGCCACAACGGGACACCTCTCTGGAAACACCATATATTTT	CASSATTGHLSGNTIYF
few	TRBV11-2	TRBJ1-2	NA	TGTGCCAGCAGCTTAGTGGGGAACGGCTACACCTTC	CASSLVGNGYTF
few	TRBV12-3/TRBV12-4	TRBJ1-2	NA	TGTGCCAGCAGCCCGATCTCGGGGGCGGGGGGCTACACCTTC	CASSPISGAGGYTF
NA	TRBV28	TRBJ2-5	TRBD1	TGTGCCAGCAGTTTCCGACAGGGTAGGCAAGAGACCCAGTACTTC	CASSFRQGRQETQYF
many	TRBV7-2	TRBJ2-2	NA	TGTGCCAGCAGCCTGACTAACACCGGGGAGCTGTTTTTT	CASSLTNTGELFF
NA	TRBV29-1	TRBJ1-2	NA	TGCAGCGACTCACCCTGGCCCCGCCATGGCTACACCTTC	CSDSPWPRHGYTF
few	TRBV7-9	TRBJ2-2	TRBD2	TGTGCCAGCAGCTTTAGGGCTAGCGGGAACACCGGGGAGCTGTTTTTT	CASSFRASGNTGELFF
many	TRBV28	TRBJ2-7	NA	TGTGCCAGCAGTTTAAGGCGAACCTTGGAGGAGCAGTACTTC	CASSLRRTLEEQYF
few	TRBV11-2	TRBJ2-1	TRBD2	TGTGCCAGCAGCTTAATTCGAGGGAGGGGTTACAATGAGCAGTTCTTC	CASSLIRGRGYNEQFF
few	TRBV7-9	TRBJ1-1	TRBD1	TGTGCCAGCAGCTCCCGGGACAGGGGCACTGAAGCTTTCTTT	CASSSRDRGTEAFF
few	TRBV30	TRBJ2-1	NA	TGTGCCTGGAGCGAGGTTGGGTGGGCTAGCGAATACAATGAGCAGTTCTTC	CAWSEVGWASEYNEQFF
NA	TRBV9	TRBJ2-3	NA	TGTGCCAGCAGCGGGGGCGGGAGCACAGATACGCAGTATTTT	CASSGGGSTDTQYF
NA	TRBV2	TRBJ2-6	NA	TGTGCCAGCAGTAGGGAACACGCGACCTCTTACTCTGGGGCCAACGTCCTGACTTTC	CASSREHATSYSGANVLTF
many	TRBV7-2	TRBJ2-5	NA	TGTGCCAGCAGCGTCAGGCCCCCGGGGGAGACCCAGTACTTC	CASSVRPPGETQYF
many	TRBV12-3/TRBV12-4	TRBJ2-7	NA	TGTGCCAGCAGCTCACGGGGCGACTCCTACGAGCAGTACTTC	CASSSRGDSYEQYF
NA	TRBV28	TRBJ2-5	TRBD2	TGTGCCAGCAGTTTAGTCCCAGCGGGAGGGTCAGAGACCCAGTACTTC	CASSLVPAGGSETQYF
few	TRBV25-1	TRBJ2-2	NA	TGTGCCAGCAGTGAGCCAGGGGTTAACACCGGGGAGCTGTTTTTT	CASSEPGVNTGELFF
NA	TRBV30	TRBJ1-2	NA	TGTGCCTGGAGTAGATCTAAAGCTAACTATGGCTACACCTTC	CAWSRSKANYGYTF
many	TRBV7-8	TRBJ2-3	TRBD2	TGTGCCAGCAGCTCGGGACTAGCGGGTTCCTCTAGCCCAGATACGCAGTATTTT	CASSSGLAGSSSPDTQYF
few	TRBV19	TRBJ1-5	NA	TGTGCCAGTAGTACGACCCTTGCAGGGAAAAATCAGCCCCAGCATTTT	CASSTTLAGKNQPQHF
NA	TRBV20-1	TRBJ2-1	TRBD2	TGCAGTGCTAGACGGCTAGCGGGAGTCCCCTCCGTCAATGAGCAGTTCTTC	CSARRLAGVPSVNEQFF
few	TRBV9	TRBJ1-1	NA	TGTGCCAGCAGCGGGGGCCTAGAGGCTGGGACTTTCTTT	CASSGGLEAGTFF
NA	TRBV7-9	TRBJ2-1	NA	TGTGCCAGCACAGACAGCTACAATGAGCAGTTCTTC	CASTDSYNEQFF
many	TRBV7-6	TRBJ2-3	NA	TGTGCCAGCAGCTTAAAGGGGCCCACAGATACGCAGTATTTT	CASSLKGPTDTQYF
few	TRBV6-2/TRBV6-3	TRBJ2-3	NA	TGTGCCAGCGGGCGAGATACGCAGTATTTT	CASGRDTQYF
NA	TRBV7-2	TRBJ2-5	TRBD1	TGTGCCAGCAGCCAGGGACAGGGGCGGGAGACCCAGTACTTC	CASSQGQGRETQYF
few	TRBV7-3	TRBJ2-3	TRBD2	TGTGCCAGCAGCACACTAGCGGACACAGATACGCAGTATTTT	CASSTLADTDTQYF
few	TRBV20-1	TRBJ2-3	TRBD2	TGCAGTGCCCTGACTAGCGGGAACACGGATACGCAGTATTTT	CSALTSGNTDTQYF
NA	TRBV28	TRBJ1-5	NA	TGTGCCAGCAGTTCCTTGGGGGAAGGAAAGCCCCAGCATTTT	CASSSLGEGKPQHF
NA	TRBV12-3/TRBV12-4	TRBJ1-6	TRBD1	TGTGCCAGCAGCTCCAGACAGGGGTATAATTCACCCCTCCACTTT	CASSSRQGYNSPLHF
NA	TRBV20-1	TRBJ2-5	TRBD2	TGCAGTGCTAGGGTAGCGGGCCAAGAGACCCAGTACTTC	CSARVAGQETQYF